The next 21 T cell receptor beta chains were all read from a single sample in a study of T cells in Graves' hyperthyroidism and ophthalmopathy. The investigators amplified TCR beta CDR3 regions from RNA transcripts. Using the HTBI primer set, a first-round RT-PCR was run on the TCR CDR3. TCRdb called the multiplex PCR reads again in MiXCR, with one record for every CDR3 protein. Among hundreds of thousands of distinct CDR3 sequences, just under 20% were seen once, and the ten largest hold roughly 47%. The sequenced sample was blood. The receptors shown here come from a middle-aged man with Graves' ophthalmopathy.

The chain combines TRBV20-1 with TRBJ2-3; 12 nucleotides align to TRBD2. Germline V gene sequence: CDR1 DFQATT, CDR2 SNEGSKA (reference sequence). This CDR3 has 16 residues. V dropped 2 bases and J dropped 0; count of bases not matched to a gene: 3. CDR3 in DNA: TGCAGTGCTAGACCCCTAGCGGGGGGGAGCACAGATACGCAGTATTTT. Translated, it gives CSARPLAGGSTDTQYF.

This clonotype was counted many times. The chain couples TRBV7-2 to TRBJ2-3; TRBD2 matches 8 bases. CDR1 and CDR2 (germline): SGHTA, FQGNSA. The CDR3 runs to 15 residues. V gave up 5 bases and J gave up 2 bases; unmatched junction bases: 6. CDR3 DNA: TGTGCCAGCAGCCAAGAGACTAGCGACACAGATACGCAGTATTTT. Translation: CASSQETSDTDTQYF. Looking up the rest from reference TRBV7-2 and TRBJ2-3 gives the full variable domain: GAGVSQSPSNKVTEKGKDVELRCDPISGHTALYWYRQSLGQGLEFLIYFQGNSAPDKSGLPSDRFSAERTGGSVSTLTIQRTQQEDSAVYLCASSQETSDTDTQYFGPGTRLTVL.

This clonotype was recorded many times. The chain joins TRBV5-1 to TRBJ2-3; either TRBD1 or TRBD2 may supply D (6 bases each). CDR3 length: 14 amino acids. CDR1 is SGHRS and CDR2 is YFSETQ in the germline V gene. V was clipped by 2 bases and J by 2 bases, with 9 bases between them. In nucleotides, the CDR3 is TGCGCCAGCAGCTTTGGGGGGCCCACAGATACGCAGTATTTT. Encoded protein: CASSFGGPTDTQYF. The full variable domain, completed using reference TRBV5-1 and TRBJ2-3, is KAGVTQTPRYLIKTRGQQVTLSCSPISGHRSVSWYQQTPGQGLQFLFEYFSETQRNKGNFPGRFSGRQFSNSRSEMNVSTLELGDSALYLCASSFGGPTDTQYFGPGTRLTVL.

This clonotype was counted ten times or more. This chain links TRBV6-1 with TRBJ1-5, with TRBD1 identical over 10 bases. The CDR3 has 16 residues. Germline loops: CDR1 MNHNS, CDR2 SASEGT. Trimming at V came to 8 bases and at J to 2 bases, leaving 9 bases not matched to a gene. The CDR3 DNA reads as TGTGCCAGCTCTACGGGTGGGACAGGGGGCAATCAGCCCCAGCATTTT. This translates into CASSTGGTGGNQPQHF.

This clonotype was seen at least ten times. The rearrangement uses TRBV3-1 and TRBJ2-3; 10 bases fit TRBD1. This CDR3 comprises 14 residues. The V gene's germline CDR1 is LGHDT and CDR2 YNNKEL (reference sequence). With 4 bases clipped from V and 6 bases from J, the junction kept 4 bases outside the gene matches. The CDR3 nucleotides are TGTGCCAGCAGCCCCGACAGGGGGCTCGATACGCAGTATTTT. Its protein is CASSPDRGLDTQYF.

Only a few counts were recorded for this clonotype. The chain links TRBV13 to TRBJ2-1, with D possibly TRBD2 on 5 matching bases. The CDR3 is 15 amino acids. Germline V CDR1 and CDR2: PRHDT, FYEKMQ (reference sequence). Trimming took 0 bases from V and 5 from J, leaving 11 bases between them. DNA of the CDR3: TGTGCCAGCAGCTTAGGGGACGGACTTAACAATGAGCAGTTCTTC. Translating it yields CASSLGDGLNNEQFF.

This clonotype was seen more than once but under ten times. The CDR3 protein is CASSPPGQGTSGSYEQYF. Written as DNA, the CDR3 is TGTGCCAGCAGCCCCCCGGGACAGGGGACTAGCGGGAGCTACGAGCAGTACTTC. The rearrangement links TRBV16 to TRBJ2-7; 14 bases map to TRBD2. The CDR3 consists of 18 residues. CDR1 and CDR2 (germline): KGHSY, FQNENV. V lost 4 bases, J lost 3 bases, and 11 bases stayed unmatched.

This clonotype turned up a few times. The rearrangement joins TRBV6-6 to TRBJ2-3, with D perhaps TRBD1 (8 bases). CDR1 is MNHNY and CDR2 is SVGAGI in the germline V gene (reference sequence). The CDR3 runs to 17 residues. With 2 bases removed from V and 2 bases from J, the gap between germline ends came to 17 bases. The CDR3 loop is CASSYPRGDRTTDTQYF. For the CDR3, the DNA is TGTGCCAGCAGTTACCCACGGGGGGACAGGACCACAGATACGCAGTATTTT.

The gene calls are TRBV2 and TRBJ2-3; TRBD2 matches at 13 bases. This CDR3 has 21 residues. In germline, CDR1 is SNHLY, CDR2 FYNNEI. The V gene end was trimmed by 5 bases and the J gene end by 4 bases; junction bases not matched to a gene: 21. The CDR3 region is CASSPTSGGPIVIGRADTQYF. CDR3 DNA: TGTGCCAGCAGTCCGACTAGCGGGGGGCCGATAGTTATAGGGCGTGCAGATACGCAGTATTTT.

This clonotype was observed a few times. The J gene is TRBJ1-2, the V gene TRBV6-1, with D maybe TRBD1 (6 bases). The CDR3 consists of 12 residues. V lost 4 bases to trimming and J lost 12 bases, with 15 bases between them. Germline CDR1 and CDR2: MNHNS and SASEGT. This chain's CDR3 is CASSVRGGGDTF. Here the CDR3 DNA reads TGTGCCAGCAGTGTTAGGGGGGGGGGTGACACCTTC.

V usage is TRBV7-9 and J usage is TRBJ1-2; no firm D call. CDR1 and CDR2 (germline): SEHNR, FQNEAQ (reference sequence). The length of the CDR3 is 15 residues. Trimming stripped 1 base from V and 5 bases from J, with 14 bases between. Here the CDR3 DNA reads TGTGCCAGCAGCTTAGACTCCTTGCGGACGTATGGCTACACCTTC. Residues: CASSLDSLRTYGYTF. Supplemented by reference TRBV7-9 and TRBJ1-2, the full variable domain reads DTGVSQNPRHKITKRGQNVTFRCDPISEHNRLYWYRQTLGQGPEFLTYFQNEAQLEKSRLLSDRFSAERPKGSFSTLEIQRTEQGDSAMYLCASSLDSLRTYGYTFGSGTRLTVV.

This chain joins TRBV10-3 and TRBJ2-5, with TRBD1 as a possible D gene (5 bases). This CDR3 has 14 amino acids. Germline V gene data show CDR1 as ENHRY and CDR2 as SYGVKD. V lost 6 bases and J 1 base, leaving 12 bases between the germline ends. The CDR3 region has the DNA TGTGCCATCAGAGACAGAGTTTTCCAAGAGACCCAGTACTTC. The encoded protein is CAIRDRVFQETQYF.

The chain combines TRBV20-1 with TRBJ1-6; a weak D match, TRBD1 (6 bases). The CDR3 runs to 15 residues. Germline-derived CDR1 and CDR2 are DFQATT and SNEGSKA (reference sequence). V gave up 5 bases and J gave up 7 bases, with 18 bases separating them. CDR3 in amino acids: CSAEGGGNRNSPLHF. Here the CDR3 DNA reads TGCAGTGCTGAGGGAGGGGGAAACCGGAATTCACCCCTCCACTTT.

The CDR3 protein is CASGTEDNSPLHF. CDR3 sequence (DNA): TGTGCCAGCGGGACAGAAGATAATTCACCCCTCCACTTT. The chain carries TRBV2 and TRBJ1-6; 7 nucleotides agree with TRBD1. The V gene end was trimmed by 8 bases and the J gene end by 5 bases; junction bases not matched to a gene: 3. From germline, CDR1 is SNHLY and CDR2 FYNNEI. This CDR3 spans 13 amino acids.

This clonotype has ten or more counts. The chain employs TRBV15 and TRBJ1-2; D perhaps matches TRBD1 (6 bases). CDR3 length equals 15 residues. Between the trimmed V and J ends, which lost 5 bases and 3 bases, there was a span of 16 bases. Germline V gene sequence: CDR1 LNHNV, CDR2 YYDKDF (reference sequence). The CDR3 loop is CATSLKSGADYGYTF. The CDR3 region has the DNA TGTGCCACCAGCCTTAAGTCGGGGGCTGACTATGGCTACACCTTC.

Comment on this clonotype: This clone may be a read error of a much larger clone one base away. The chain carries TRBV2 and TRBJ1-1; D is ambiguous. This CDR3 comprises 13 residues. CDR1 SNHLY and CDR2 FYNNEI come from the germline V gene. The DNA for the CDR3 is TGTGCCAGCAGGGGGTCAGAGAACACTGGAGCTTTCTTT. Translating it yields CASRGSENTGAFF.

At least ten counts were recorded for this clonotype. The chain combines TRBV3-1 with TRBJ2-4; D is ambiguous. CDR1 is LGHDT and CDR2 is YNNKEL in the germline V gene (reference sequence). V was shortened by 4 bases and J by 1 base, with 8 bases between the two germline ends. The CDR3 extends over 14 amino acids. The CDR3 loop is CASSPTGAKNIQYF. CDR3 DNA sequence: TGTGCCAGCAGCCCGACCGGTGCCAAAAACATTCAGTACTTC. The full variable domain, with the rest looked up from reference TRBV3-1 and TRBJ2-4, is DTAVSQTPKYLVTQMGNDKSIKCEQNLGHDTMYWYKQDSKKFLKIMFSYNNKELIINETVPNRFSPKSPDKAHLNLHINSLELGDSAVYFCASSPTGAKNIQYFGAGTRLSVL.

Many counts were recorded for this clonotype. The CDR3 loop reads CASSGTGMAGYGYTF. The CDR3 DNA reads TGTGCCAGCTCTGGGACAGGGATGGCGGGCTATGGCTACACCTTC. This sequence joins TRBV18 and TRBJ1-2; TRBD1 aligns across 9 bases. V shed 6 bases, J shed 4 bases, and the junction held 9 bases outside the gene matches. Germline CDR1 KGHSH, CDR2 LQKENI. CDR3 length: 15 residues.

In its sample, this clonotype was seen a few times. The V gene is TRBV6-1, the J gene TRBJ2-5; 7 nucleotides agree with TRBD1. V lost 5 bases and J lost 1; bases outside the gene matches: 4. From germline, CDR1 is MNHNS and CDR2 SASEGT. CDR3 length: 14 amino acids. Here the CDR3 reads CASSNWDSQETQYF. CDR3 sequence (DNA): TGTGCCAGCAGTAATTGGGACAGCCAAGAGACCCAGTACTTC.

This clonotype showed up many times. In DNA, the CDR3 is TGCAGTGCTAGAGATAGCGGGGGGCCGCTCGAGCAGTACTTC. It translates to CSARDSGGPLEQYF. The rearrangement links TRBV20-1 to TRBJ2-7; 10 bases agree with TRBD2. The V gene end was trimmed by 0 bases and the J gene end by 6 bases; junction bases not matched to a gene: 5. CDR3 length equals 14 residues. Germline CDR1 reads DFQATT; CDR2 reads SNEGSKA (reference sequence).

The CDR3 DNA sequence: TGTGCCAGCAGCTTATTGGACAGAGTCTACGAGCAGTACTTC. This codes for CASSLLDRVYEQYF. This sequence joins TRBV13 and TRBJ2-7, with a possible D match to TRBD1 (6 bases). Trimming took off 2 bases at V and 3 bases at J, with 11 bases between the two ends. The CDR3 is made up of 14 amino acids. The V gene's germline CDR1 is PRHDT and CDR2 FYEKMQ (reference sequence).